This TCR beta chain was sequenced for a study of PD-1 blockade in classical Hodgkin lymphoma. Study-wide background: Treatment was intravenous nivolumab, 3 mg/kg every 2 weeks, until progression.

All trial patients relapsed after autologous stem cell transplantation. Best outcomes ranged across complete response, partial response and progressive disease. Comment on this clone: The antigen remains undetermined.

The germline gives CDR1 MDHEN, CDR2 SYDVKM. Trimming took 9 bases from V and 2 from J; bases not matched to a gene: 7. This CDR3 region has 14 residues. Produced via immunoSEQ multiplex PCR; TCRdb's table is partial and in-frame only. The table has tens of thousands of clones, more than 90% seen once. Notes on the study in general: A reduction in baseline TCR diversity was reportedly seen in newly diagnosed patients relative to healthy donors. TCR diversity in CD4+, not CD8+, cells rose significantly by C4D1.

V is TRBV28 and J is TRBJ2-1; 7 bases fit TRBD1. The source of this sequence is a human donor with classical Hodgkin lymphoma. Source: peripheral blood mononuclear cells (PBMCs), taken at baseline. CDR3 in amino acids: CASLTGDTYNEQFF. The CDR3 DNA reads TGTGCCAGTCTTACAGGGGATACCTACAATGAGCAGTTCTTC.